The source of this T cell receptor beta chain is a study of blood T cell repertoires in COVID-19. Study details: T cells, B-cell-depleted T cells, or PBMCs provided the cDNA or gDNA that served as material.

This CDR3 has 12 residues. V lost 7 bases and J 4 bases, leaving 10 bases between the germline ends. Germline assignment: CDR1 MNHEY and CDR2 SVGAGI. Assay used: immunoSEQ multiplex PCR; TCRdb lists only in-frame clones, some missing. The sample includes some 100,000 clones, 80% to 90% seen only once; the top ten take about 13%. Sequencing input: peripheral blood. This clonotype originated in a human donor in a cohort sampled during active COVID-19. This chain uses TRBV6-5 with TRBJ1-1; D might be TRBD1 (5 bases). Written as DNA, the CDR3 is TGTGCCAGCAAAGGGAGGGGCACTGAAGCTTTCTTT. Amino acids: CASKGRGTEAFF.